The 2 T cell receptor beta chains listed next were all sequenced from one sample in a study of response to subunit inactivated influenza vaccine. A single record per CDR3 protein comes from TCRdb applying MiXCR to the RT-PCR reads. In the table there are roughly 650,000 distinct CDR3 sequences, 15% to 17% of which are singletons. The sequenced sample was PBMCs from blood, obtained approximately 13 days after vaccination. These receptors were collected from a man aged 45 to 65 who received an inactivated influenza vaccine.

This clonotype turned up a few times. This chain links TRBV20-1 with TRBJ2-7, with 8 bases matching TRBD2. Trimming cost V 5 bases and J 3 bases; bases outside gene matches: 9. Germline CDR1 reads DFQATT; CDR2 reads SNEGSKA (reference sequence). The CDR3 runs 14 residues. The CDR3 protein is CSALSSGRIYEQYF. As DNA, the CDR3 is TGCAGTGCTCTCTCTAGCGGGCGCATCTACGAGCAGTACTTC.

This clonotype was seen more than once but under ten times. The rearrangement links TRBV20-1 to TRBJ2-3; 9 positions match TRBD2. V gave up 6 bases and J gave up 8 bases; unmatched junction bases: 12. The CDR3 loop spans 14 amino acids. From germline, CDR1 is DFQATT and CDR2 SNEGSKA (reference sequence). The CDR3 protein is CSANSGGPEGTQYF. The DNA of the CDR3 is TGCAGTGCAAATAGCGGGGGCCCGGAGGGTACGCAGTATTTT.